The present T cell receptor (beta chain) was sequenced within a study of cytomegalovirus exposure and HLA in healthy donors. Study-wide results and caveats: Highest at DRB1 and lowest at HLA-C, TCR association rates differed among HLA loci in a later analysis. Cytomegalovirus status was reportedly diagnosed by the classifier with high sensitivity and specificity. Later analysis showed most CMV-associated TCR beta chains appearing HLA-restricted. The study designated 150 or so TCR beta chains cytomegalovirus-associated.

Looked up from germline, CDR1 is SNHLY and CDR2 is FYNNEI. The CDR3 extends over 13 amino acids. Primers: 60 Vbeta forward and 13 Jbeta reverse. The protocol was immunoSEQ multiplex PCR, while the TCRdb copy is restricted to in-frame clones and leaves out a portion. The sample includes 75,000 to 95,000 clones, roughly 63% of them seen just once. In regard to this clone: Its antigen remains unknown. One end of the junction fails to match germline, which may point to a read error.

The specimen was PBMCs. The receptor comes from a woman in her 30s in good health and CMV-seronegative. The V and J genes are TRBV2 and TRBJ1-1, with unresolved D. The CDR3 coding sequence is TGTGCCAGCAGTGAGGTGTCAGCTACTGAGGATCTCTTT. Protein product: CASSEVSATEDLF.